Presented here are 6 T cell receptor beta chains from one specimen sequenced in a study of blood T cells in healthy people across ages. For the second PCR, which ran for roughly 6 to 11 cycles, a sample-barcoded 5' primer and a J-beta primer mix were used. Each CDR3 protein gets one entry after TCRdb re-called the 5' RACE reads with MiXCR. The repertoire has about 1,600,000 distinct CDR3 sequences, around 39% of them found once; the top ten carry 7.9%. Sequencing used blood. Every receptor here comes from a woman under 30 in good health.

The chain carries TRBV29-1 and TRBJ1-1; TRBD1 might be the D (5 bases). This CDR3 is 13 amino acids long. The germline V gene has CDR1 SQVTM and CDR2 ANQGSEA. The V end lost 5 bases, the J end lost 0 bases, and 10 bases lay between the germline ends. The CDR3 DNA follows: TGCAGCGTTAGGAGGGACGTGAACACTGAAGCTTTCTTT. Its translation: CSVRRDVNTEAFF.

The rearrangement uses TRBV20-1 and TRBJ1-5; 11 bases are shared with TRBD1. Germline assignment: CDR1 DFQATT and CDR2 SNEGSKA (reference sequence). V was clipped by 5 bases and J by 2 bases; unmatched bases: 14. CDR3 size: 18 residues. The CDR3 here is CSARKTGTGGFGNQPQHF. CDR3 nucleotide sequence: TGCAGTGCTCGTAAAACCGGGACAGGGGGTTTCGGCAATCAGCCCCAGCATTTT.

To note about this clonotype: At one end, the junction sequence differs from germline, possibly due to a read error. The rearrangement links TRBV7-6 to TRBJ2-1; maybe TRBD2 (6 bases). This CDR3 comprises 16 residues. Germline-derived CDR1 and CDR2 are SGHVS and FNYEAQ. The CDR3 protein is CASSLRGPAGQNEQFF. In DNA, the CDR3 is TGTGCCAGTAGCTTAAGGGGACCAGCGGGCCAAAATGAGCAGTTCTTC. Based on the CDR3 plus reference TRBV7-6 and TRBJ2-1, the full variable domain is GAGVSQSPRYKVTKRGQDVALRCDPISGHVSLYWYRQALGQGPEFLTYFNYEAQQDKSGLPNDRFSAERPEGSISTLTIQRTEQRDSAMYRCASSLRGPAGQNEQFFGPGTRLTVL.

The chain combines TRBV6-4 with TRBJ1-6; 9 bases agree with TRBD1. This CDR3 contains 15 residues. V lost 4 bases and J lost 8; bases outside the gene matches: 6. From germline, CDR1 is MRHNA and CDR2 SNTAGT. The CDR3 sequence is CASSATGGRDSPLHF. In nucleotides, the CDR3 is TGTGCCAGCAGTGCGACAGGGGGTAGGGATTCACCCCTCCACTTT.

This clonotype occurred once. The chain employs TRBV10-1 and TRBJ2-4; D may be TRBD1 (5 bases). This CDR3 contains 14 residues. The germline V gene has CDR1 WNHNN and CDR2 SYGVQD (reference sequence). V dropped 4 bases and J dropped 8 bases, with 15 bases sitting between them. This CDR3 reads CASSGTTEGHIQYF. Here the CDR3 DNA reads TGCGCCAGCAGTGGAACGACAGAAGGGCACATTCAGTACTTC.

The rearrangement uses TRBV3-1 and TRBJ2-1, with 10 bases matching TRBD2. The ends lost 4 bases at V and 12 bases at J; junction bases unmatched: 12. In germline, CDR1 is LGHDT, CDR2 YNNKEL (reference sequence). The CDR3 extends over 15 amino acids. This chain's CDR3 is CASSRASGRVAGQFF. The CDR3 DNA is TGTGCCAGCAGCCGAGCTAGCGGGAGAGTCGCGGGGCAGTTCTTC.